The rows below give T cell receptor beta chains drawn from one sample of a study of T-cell memory formation after mild COVID-19. TCRdb reanalysed the 5' RACE reads using MiXCR and keeps one entry per CDR3 protein. In the table there are 430,000 or so distinct CDR3 sequences, nearly 25% of which are singletons. Sequenced: PBMCs or a T cell subset sorted from them (not recorded which). These receptors all stem from an adult woman who had mild COVID-19 (a few samples of this study predate the infection). Cell type and time point are not known. Each CDR3 is given with its conserved first and last residue. Fields, in order: clone size, J gene, D gene, V gene, CDR3 protein, CDR3 DNA. D genes are given only for firm matches. Clone sizes are given selectively: once, few, many, or a class where the clone is expanded.

.	TRBJ2-1	.	TRBV20-1	CSARDLGGGLGYNEQFF	TGCAGTGCTAGAGACTTAGGAGGGGGCCTCGGATACAATGAGCAGTTCTTC
few	TRBJ2-7	.	TRBV7-2	CASSLHQGAYEQYF	TGTGCCAGCAGCTTACACCAGGGAGCCTACGAGCAGTACTTC
few	TRBJ2-5	.	TRBV6-2/TRBV6-3	CASSPIGSPGPGSQYF	TGTGCCAGCAGTCCGATCGGCTCGCCGGGACCAGGCTCGCAGTACTTC
.	TRBJ1-2	.	TRBV6-6	CASSYPGDFGYTF	TGTGCCAGCAGTTACCCGGGGGATTTTGGCTACACCTTC
.	TRBJ2-5	TRBD2	TRBV15	CATSLRLAGVETQYF	TGTGCCACCAGCCTTCGACTAGCGGGGGTAGAGACCCAGTACTTC
few	TRBJ2-3	TRBD1	TRBV12-3/TRBV12-4	CASNDRGITDTQYF	TGTGCCAGCAACGACAGGGGTATTACAGATACGCAGTATTTT
.	TRBJ2-1	TRBD2	TRBV12-3/TRBV12-4	CASSRASGSLNEQFF	TGTGCCAGCAGCCGGGCTAGCGGGAGTCTCAATGAGCAGTTCTTC
.	TRBJ1-5	.	TRBV12-5	CASGDETGPNNQPQHF	TGTGCTAGTGGTGACGAAACAGGTCCTAACAATCAGCCCCAGCATTTT
.	TRBJ1-1	.	TRBV4-3	CASSQVGPVGTQAFF	TGCGCCAGCAGCCAAGTTGGGCCAGTGGGTACCCAGGCTTTCTTT
few	TRBJ2-4	TRBD2	TRBV18	CASSLGGEGVIQYF	TGTGCCAGCTCTCTCGGGGGGGAAGGAGTCATTCAGTACTTC
.	TRBJ1-1	TRBD1	TRBV20-1	CSAPRRNRGFYGEAFF	TGCAGTGCTCCACGTCGGAACAGGGGATTTTATGGTGAAGCTTTCTTT
.	TRBJ2-3	.	TRBV9	CASSVAGGSVNTDTQYF	TGTGCCAGCAGCGTAGCTGGAGGGAGCGTCAACACAGATACGCAGTATTTT
.	TRBJ2-3	TRBD2	TRBV7-2	CASSPTSARADTQYF	TGTGCCAGCAGCCCTACTAGCGCACGAGCAGATACGCAGTATTTT
.	TRBJ2-3	TRBD1	TRBV30	CAWSAFGQGEDTQYF	TGTGCCTGGAGTGCCTTCGGACAGGGTGAAGATACGCAGTATTTT
.	TRBJ1-5	.	TRBV18	CASSPPGGGSNQPQHF	TGTGCCAGCTCCCCGCCGGGGGGCGGAAGCAATCAGCCCCAGCATTTT
.	TRBJ2-1	TRBD2	TRBV7-6	CASSSGLAGGLRENEQFF	TGTGCCAGCAGCTCCGGACTAGCGGGGGGGCTGAGGGAAAATGAGCAGTTCTTC
.	TRBJ2-2	TRBD1	TRBV9	CASSSRTGDTAGELFF	TGTGCCAGCAGCTCGCGGACAGGTGATACGGCCGGGGAGCTGTTTTTT
few	TRBJ2-7	TRBD1	TRBV7-9	CASSSPGQSYEQYF	TGTGCCAGCAGCTCACCGGGACAGAGCTACGAGCAGTACTTC
few	TRBJ1-5	TRBD1	TRBV5-1	CASSAGQGGQPQHF	TGCGCCAGCAGCGCAGGACAGGGAGGTCAGCCCCAGCATTTT
.	TRBJ2-7	TRBD2	TRBV18	CASSTLAGRTYEQYF	TGTGCCAGCTCAACACTAGCGGGCAGAACCTACGAGCAGTACTTC
.	TRBJ2-3	TRBD1	TRBV24-1	CATGQGITDTQYF	TGTGCCACGGGACAGGGGATTACAGATACGCAGTATTTT
.	TRBJ1-1	TRBD1	TRBV7-2	CASSHFSGTGAEAFF	TGTGCCAGCAGTCATTTTTCCGGGACAGGTGCTGAAGCTTTCTTT
.	TRBJ1-4	.	TRBV5-1	CASSLAGRRGEKLFF	TGCGCCAGCAGCTTGGCCGGCAGGCGGGGCGAAAAACTGTTTTTT
.	TRBJ1-2	.	TRBV12-3/TRBV12-4	CASSLSRETGYTF	TGTGCCAGCAGTTTAAGCAGGGAGACTGGCTACACCTTC
.	TRBJ1-6	.	TRBV7-6	CASSLAVGSYNSPLHF	TGTGCCAGCAGCTTAGCCGTCGGCTCCTATAATTCACCCCTCCACTTT
once	TRBJ2-7	TRBD1	TRBV4-1	CASSPRGQAKQYF	TGCGCCAGCAGCCCCCGGGGACAGGCCAAGCAGTACTTC
few	TRBJ2-2	.	TRBV20-1	CSARAGTNTGELFF	TGCAGTGCTAGAGCGGGAACTAACACCGGGGAGCTGTTTTTT
few	TRBJ2-3	.	TRBV4-2	CASSQDRRASTDTQYF	TGTGCCAGCAGCCAAGATAGGAGGGCTAGCACAGATACGCAGTATTTT
.	TRBJ2-2	.	TRBV5-1	CASNPGTLNTGELFF	TGCGCCAGCAACCCCGGGACTCTCAACACCGGGGAGCTGTTTTTT
.	TRBJ2-7	.	TRBV2	CASSPEGSYEQYF	TGTGCCAGCAGCCCAGAAGGGTCCTACGAGCAGTACTTC
few	TRBJ2-2	.	TRBV2	CASSEAQGTTTGELFF	TGTGCCAGCAGTGAAGCGCAGGGGACTACCACCGGGGAGCTGTTTTTT